This T cell receptor (beta chain) originates from a study of glioma-infiltrating T cells. Amplification of TCR alpha and beta CDR3 regions from RNA used iRepertoire nested multiplex PCR. From the multiplex PCR reads, TCRdb called clonotypes with MiXCR, one entry per CDR3 protein. In the table there are 170,000 or so distinct CDR3 sequences, about 47% of which are singletons. From germline, CDR1 is MNHNS and CDR2 SASEGT. This CDR3 has 12 residues. V was clipped by 4 bases and J by 1 base, with 3 bases between them. Study results and limitations: Above-expected tissue-blood divergence occurred in all gliomas, most in low-grade ones. Tissue and blood shared very few CDR3 sequences.

The sample holds many counts of this clonotype. What it binds is unknown. The gene calls are TRBV6-1 and TRBJ2-3; D is undetermined. The receptor's source is a human donor with low-grade glioma or glioblastoma, undergoing nonglioma brain surgery, or in good health (not recorded which). Specimen: glioma tissue, nonneoplastic brain tissue, or PBMCs (not recorded which). The CDR3 DNA sequence: TGTGCCAGCAGTGCCGGCACAGATACGCAGTATTTT. The encoded protein is CASSAGTDTQYF.